This is a list of T cell receptor beta chains from one sample in a study of blood T cell repertoires in COVID-19. Profiling relied on immunoSEQ multiplex PCR, and the TCRdb table lists in-frame clones only, not all of them. The profile shows more than 300,000 clones, around 87% of them singletons. The sample comprised peripheral blood. The receptors shown here come from a woman younger than 45 with COVID-19, enrolled during active disease. CDR3s include the opening cysteine and the closing phenylalanine or tryptophan. D genes are given only for firm matches. Only some rows state a clone size, as once, few, many or a class for expanded clones.

abundance,v_gene,d_gene,j_gene,CDR3nt,CDR3aa
-,TRBV28,TRBD2,TRBJ2-7,TGTGCCAGCACAGCTAGCGGGAGGATCTACGAGCAGTACTTC,CASTASGRIYEQYF
-,TRBV2,TRBD2,TRBJ2-1,TGTGCCTCGAAGGGGACTAGCGCCTACAATGAGCAGTTCTTC,CASKGTSAYNEQFF
-,TRBV19,TRBD2,TRBJ2-7,TGTGCCAGTAGTAGGAAGAGCGGGAGGGATGAGCAGTACTTC,CASSRKSGRDEQYF
-,TRBV5-6,TRBD1,TRBJ1-6,TGTGCCAGCAGCTCCTGGGACAGGCTTAATTCACCCCTCCACTTT,CASSSWDRLNSPLHF
once,TRBV2,-,TRBJ1-5,TGTGCCAGCAAAGAGGAGAATAATCAGCCCCAGCATTTT,CASKEENNQPQHF
-,TRBV11-2,-,TRBJ1-6,TGTGCCAGCAGCCTGACCCGGCAGGGAAAGATGGCCTATAATTCACCCCTCCACTTT,CASSLTRQGKMAYNSPLHF
-,TRBV11-2,TRBD1,TRBJ2-2,TGTGCCAGCAGCTTTCCTGTGGACAGGACAGACACCGGGGAGCTGTTTTTT,CASSFPVDRTDTGELFF
once,TRBV29-1,-,TRBJ2-6,TGCAGCGTGGGGAGCTCTGGGGCCAACGTCCTGACTTTC,CSVGSSGANVLTF
-,TRBV5-1,TRBD2,TRBJ2-7,TGCGCCAGCAGCCCCGGGGGGGGACATTCAGCCTACGAGCAGTACTTC,CASSPGGGHSAYEQYF
-,TRBV9,TRBD2,TRBJ2-5,TGTGCCAGCAGCGTAGGACTAGCGGGAGGGTCGACCCAGTACTTC,CASSVGLAGGSTQYF
-,TRBV15,TRBD1,TRBJ2-7,TGTGCCACCAGCAATGGACAGGGATTTACGGGGCAGTACTTC,CATSNGQGFTGQYF
-,TRBV28,TRBD1,TRBJ2-1,TGTGCCAGCAGTTTTTCGGGACAGGCTTTGTATGAGCAGTTCTTC,CASSFSGQALYEQFF
-,TRBV19,TRBD1,TRBJ2-3,TGTGCCAGTAGTTCAGGACAGGCGTCCGCAGATACGCAGTATTTT,CASSSGQASADTQYF
-,TRBV19,TRBD1,TRBJ1-1,TGTGCCAGTAGTACAGGGGGAGGCACTGAAGCTTTCTTT,CASSTGGGTEAFF
once,TRBV30,-,TRBJ1-4,TGTGCCTGGAGTGTAGGCGGTGAAAAACTGTTTTTT,CAWSVGGEKLFF
once,TRBV2,-,TRBJ2-3,TGTGCCAGCAGTGGAGGGGCAGGGGCGAGCACAGATACGCAGTATTTT,CASSGGAGASTDTQYF
-,TRBV7-2,TRBD2,TRBJ2-7,TGTGCCAGCAGCCCAGGCGGGACTAGCGGGGCCGGGGGGCAGTACTTC,CASSPGGTSGAGGQYF
few,TRBV24-1,TRBD1,TRBJ2-2,TGTGCCACCAGTGATCCAGACAGGGGGAACACCGGGGAGCTGTTTTTT,CATSDPDRGNTGELFF
-,TRBV28,-,TRBJ2-7,TGTGCCAGCAGTCCGGCCGGGACACCCTCCTACGAGCAGTACTTC,CASSPAGTPSYEQYF
few,TRBV15,TRBD1,TRBJ2-5,TGTGCCACCAGCACCTCGACAGGGGGCGCGGAGACCCAGTACTTC,CATSTSTGGAETQYF
-,TRBV20-1,-,TRBJ2-5,TGCAGTGCCCAGGGAAGCGAGACCCAGTACTTC,CSAQGSETQYF
-,TRBV19,TRBD2,TRBJ2-5,TGTGCCAGTAGTTTCTCTAGCGGGGGAGAAGAGACCCAGTACTTC,CASSFSSGGEETQYF
-,TRBV3-1/TRBV3-2,TRBD2,TRBJ2-2,TGTGCCAGCAGCCCCCGTAGCGGGAGGGCCCTCGGGGAGCTGTTTTTT,CASSPRSGRALGELFF
-,TRBV4-1,TRBD1,TRBJ2-2,TGCGCCAGCAGCCAGGACAGGAGGCGGATGGACACCGGGGAGCTGTTTTTT,CASSQDRRRMDTGELFF
-,TRBV19,TRBD1,TRBJ1-5,TGTGCCAGTACCCAGGACAGGAATCAGCCCCAGCATTTT,CASTQDRNQPQHF
-,TRBV30,-,TRBJ1-6,TGTGCCTGGAGTGTCGTCTTGAACACCCATAATTCACCCCTCCACTTT,CAWSVVLNTHNSPLHF
-,TRBV5-1,TRBD1,TRBJ2-2,TGCGCCAGCAGCTTCGCTCAGGGGGTTCCGGGGGAGCTGTTTTTT,CASSFAQGVPGELFF
-,TRBV7-8,-,TRBJ2-3,TGTGCCACGTCGCAGGATTCTAGCACAGATACGCAGTATTTT,CATSQDSSTDTQYF
-,TRBV4-2,TRBD1,TRBJ2-1,TGTGCCAGCAGCCAAGGGGACAGGGGGTCCTACAATGAGCAGTTCTTC,CASSQGDRGSYNEQFF
-,TRBV27,-,TRBJ2-7,TGTGCCAGCAGTACTATTCGCACTAACGAGCAGTACTTC,CASSTIRTNEQYF
-,TRBV5-5,-,TRBJ2-7,TGTGCCAGCAGCGTGACAGTTGACGAGCAGTACTTC,CASSVTVDEQYF
-,TRBV14,-,TRBJ2-1,TGTGCCAGCAGCCCCCTCCCACTAGTCTCCTCCTACAATGAGCAGTTCTTC,CASSPLPLVSSYNEQFF
-,TRBV24-1,TRBD2,TRBJ2-3,TGTGCCACCAGTGGTCGGGCTAGCGGGATCACAGATACGCAGTATTTT,CATSGRASGITDTQYF
-,TRBV12-3/TRBV12-4,-,TRBJ2-7,TGTGCCAGCAGTGGACAGAGCTACGAGCAGTACTTC,CASSGQSYEQYF
-,TRBV19,TRBD1,TRBJ1-2,TGTGCCAGTAGTATCGGACAGGGGAATGGCTACACCTTC,CASSIGQGNGYTF
-,TRBV3-1/TRBV3-2,-,TRBJ1-5,TGTGCCACAAATCCTTTCCTCGGCTCGAATGGGAGAAATAGCAATCAGCCCCAGCATTTT,CATNPFLGSNGRNSNQPQHF
-,TRBV6-5,-,TRBJ1-5,TGTGCCAGCAGCGGACTCTCTAGCAATCAGCCCCAGCATTTT,CASSGLSSNQPQHF
-,TRBV6-6,-,TRBJ2-1,TGTGCCAGCAGTAACTCGGGGGACACACGATTCTTC,CASSNSGDTRFF
few,TRBV4-1,TRBD1,TRBJ1-3,TGCGCCAGCAGCTACCGGGACAGGGCCGCCTCTGGAAACACCATATATTTT,CASSYRDRAASGNTIYF
-,TRBV19,-,TRBJ2-2,TGTGCCAGTAGTGGCGGGACTCTCTTCGCGAACACCGGGGAGCTGTTTTTT,CASSGGTLFANTGELFF